The TCR beta chain described here comes from a study of neurological immune-mediated disorders. TCRdb reprocessed the 5' RACE reads via MiXCR and lists one record per CDR3 protein. Of around 37,000 distinct CDR3 sequences in the sample, around 10% were seen once. This sample's time point: technical triplicate 1. With 2 bases removed from V and 4 bases from J, the gap between germline ends came to 15 bases. The CDR3 runs to 15 residues. Germline V gives CDR1 KGHSH, CDR2 LQKENI. In this sample, this clonotype turned up many times. The target antigen is unknown. Findings of the study overall: The most TCR clonal expansion was seen in HTLV-1-associated myelopathy, whereas the least was seen in multiple sclerosis, below the level in healthy controls.

This clonotype was sampled from a man in his sixties with HTLV-1-associated myelopathy (HAM/TSP). The specimen sequenced was PBMCs. V and J are TRBV18 and TRBJ2-7; possibly TRBD1 for D (6 bases). Written as DNA, the CDR3 is TGTGCCAGCTCACCAGGCTCCCAGGGGATATACGAGCAGTACTTC. This gives the protein CASSPGSQGIYEQYF.